The 10 T cell receptor beta chains below come from one sample, sequenced in a study of shared clonotypes between healthy human individuals. Assay: immunoSEQ multiplex PCR; the TCRdb copy retains only in-frame clones and omits some. Of hundreds of thousands of clones in the sample, 74% are singletons; the top ten hold 10%. The material sequenced was memory CD4+ T cells sorted from blood. Subset described: CD45RA-negative fraction. Source of these receptors: a man in his thirties or forties in good health.

The rearrangement uses TRBV11-2 and TRBJ2-3; D gene uncertain. V was shortened by 5 bases and J by 10 bases, with 10 bases between the two germline ends. Germline-derived CDR1 and CDR2 are SGHAT and FQNNGV. The CDR3 is 11 amino acids. The CDR3 sequence: CASSGERAQYF. Here the CDR3 DNA reads TGTGCCAGCAGCGGCGAACGAGCGCAGTATTTT.

The chain carries TRBV7-9 and TRBJ2-1, with TRBD2 matching over 12 bases. The CDR3 contains 18 residues. After removal of 5 bases from V and 3 bases from J, the junction contained 11 bases not matched to a gene. Germline CDR1 is SEHNR and CDR2 is FQNEAQ (reference sequence). CDR3 bases: TGTGCCAGCAGCCCATCGCCCTCTAGCGGGAGGGGCTACAATGAGCAGTTCTTC. Amino acids: CASSPSPSSGRGYNEQFF.

The CDR3 DNA reads TGTGCCAGCAGCCGACAGGGAAACTTCTATACCTTC. It translates to CASSRQGNFYTF. V and J are TRBV7-9 and TRBJ1-2, with TRBD1 matching 7 bases. The CDR3 sequence is 12 residues long. J lost 14 bases, V lost 5 bases, and 11 bases had no gene match. Germline V CDR1 and CDR2: SEHNR, FQNEAQ (reference sequence).

V and J are TRBV18 and TRBJ2-1, with TRBD1 identical over 8 bases. CDR3 length equals 15 residues. Germline V gene lookup returns CDR1 KGHSH and CDR2 LQKENI. Germline trimming cut 4 bases from V and 2 bases from J; bases unmatched to any gene: 4. The CDR3 DNA sequence: TGTGCCAGCTCACTCGACAGGGGCCCCTACAATGAGCAGTTCTTC. As protein: CASSLDRGPYNEQFF.

A word on this clone: Additional DNA sequences in this sample encode the identical CDR3. The rearrangement links TRBV7-2 to TRBJ2-5; D is unclear. Trimming took 2 bases from V and 4 from J, leaving 8 bases between them. CDR1 SGHTA and CDR2 FQGNSA come from the germline V gene. CDR3 length: 13 residues. DNA of the CDR3: TGTGCCAGCAGCTTAAGTCTGGGAGAGACCCAGTACTTC. As protein: CASSLSLGETQYF.

The chain uses TRBV5-1 and TRBJ2-3; D is undetermined. The CDR3 consists of 15 residues. Germline values: CDR1 SGHRS, CDR2 YFSETQ. V was trimmed by 1 base and J by 1 base, leaving 10 bases between them. The CDR3 nucleotides read TGCGCCAGCAGCTTGTTGGCAGGAGGCACAGATACGCAGTATTTT. Translation: CASSLLAGGTDTQYF.

The V call is TRBV7-2, the J call TRBJ1-1; TRBD1 is a possible D gene (5 bases). V gave up 5 bases and J gave up 7 bases, with 14 bases separating them. This CDR3 comprises 13 residues. Germline CDR1 is SGHTA and CDR2 is FQGNSA. CDR3 protein: CASSVGTHREAFF. As DNA, the CDR3 is TGTGCCAGCAGCGTCGGGACTCATCGTGAAGCTTTCTTT.

This chain uses TRBV28 with TRBJ1-2; no clear D. The CDR3 totals 12 residues. Germline loops: CDR1 MDHEN, CDR2 SYDVKM. V lost 6 bases, J lost 5 bases, and 10 bases lay in between. CDR3 bases: TGTGCCAGCAGCCGGGAGGATTATGGCTACACCTTC. It is translated as CASSREDYGYTF.

In this sample, this clone turned up once. This sequence joins TRBV7-9 and TRBJ1-1, with D possibly being TRBD1 (6 bases). The CDR3 covers 14 residues. Between the trimmed V and J ends, which lost 5 bases and 0 bases, there was a span of 10 bases. In germline, CDR1 is SEHNR, CDR2 FQNEAQ (reference sequence). In nucleotides, the CDR3 is TGTGCCAGCAGCCCCAGGGGCATGAACACTGAAGCTTTCTTT. Protein: CASSPRGMNTEAFF.

The rearrangement joins TRBV7-2 to TRBJ2-2; perhaps TRBD2 as D (6 bases). The V gene lost 4 bases and the J gene lost 3 bases, with 9 bases spanning the gap. CDR3 length: 14 amino acids. CDR1 and CDR2 (germline): SGHTA, FQGNSA. CDR3 coding DNA: TGTGCCAGCAGCTATGGACTATACACCGGGGAGCTGTTTTTT. Encoded protein: CASSYGLYTGELFF.